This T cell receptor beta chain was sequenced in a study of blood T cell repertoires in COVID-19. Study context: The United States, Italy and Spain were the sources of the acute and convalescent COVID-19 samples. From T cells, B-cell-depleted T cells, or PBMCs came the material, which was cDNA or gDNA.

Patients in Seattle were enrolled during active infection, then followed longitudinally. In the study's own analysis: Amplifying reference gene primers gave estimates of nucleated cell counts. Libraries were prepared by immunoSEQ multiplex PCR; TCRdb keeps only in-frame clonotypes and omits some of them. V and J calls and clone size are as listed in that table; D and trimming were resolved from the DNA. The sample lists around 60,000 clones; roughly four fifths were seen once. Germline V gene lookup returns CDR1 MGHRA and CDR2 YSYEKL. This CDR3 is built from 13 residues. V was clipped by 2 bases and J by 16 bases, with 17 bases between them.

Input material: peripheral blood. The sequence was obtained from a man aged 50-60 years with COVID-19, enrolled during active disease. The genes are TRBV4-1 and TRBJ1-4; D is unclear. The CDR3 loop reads CASSQLGLKERFF. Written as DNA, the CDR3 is TGCGCCAGCAGCCAACTCGGACTTAAAGAGAGGTTTTTT.